Many counts were recorded for the clone carrying this T cell receptor (beta chain). Its antigen remains unknown. The source of the sample is a study of T cells in Graves' hyperthyroidism and ophthalmopathy. Overall study results and limits: The model's output predicted ophthalmopathy at a median of around 7 months prior to onset. Appearing also in blood were most of the thyroid clonotypes expanded above 0.001.

Subjects with ophthalmopathy showed a Clinical Activity Score no lower than 3, a NOSPECS grade no lower than 4, and a duration shorter than 3 months. Orbital computed tomography and thyroid ultrasound, together with serum TRAb and thyroxine and clinical symptoms, were used for diagnoses. There were TCR beta CDR3 regions amplified from RNA transcripts. An initial round of RT-PCR targeting the TCR CDR3 relied on the HTBI primer set. TCRdb re-called the multiplex PCR reads with MiXCR, one entry per CDR3 protein. In the table there are 200,000 to 250,000 distinct CDR3 sequences, around 17% of which are singletons. Per germline, CDR1 SGHAT and CDR2 FQNNGV. This CDR3 spans 18 amino acids. V lost 1 base and J lost 5, with 20 bases in between.

The sample comprised blood. The chain joins TRBV11-2 to TRBJ2-2, with a possible D match to TRBD2 (6 bases). The clonotype was recovered from a woman aged 18-35 years with Graves' ophthalmopathy. The CDR3 DNA reads as TGTGCCAGCAGCTTAGCGTGGCGGGAAAGGGGAAAGACCGGGGAGCTGTTTTTT. This codes for CASSLAWRERGKTGELFF.